The rows below give T cell receptor beta chains drawn from one sample of a study of T cells expressing NK-cell markers. TCRdb derives one entry per CDR3 protein from the 5' RACE reads, leaving out DNA. The table for this sample gives roughly 120,000 distinct CDR3 sequences. Sequencing was done on a sample of blood T cells: a sorted CD56 or NKG2C T cell subset, CD4+ or CD8+ T cells, or bulk PBMC T cells (not recorded which). Receptors originate from a woman aged 18 to 75 in good health. The CDR3 runs from the conserved cysteine through the conserved F or W. The order of the fields is J gene, V gene, CDR3 protein.

j_gene: TRBJ2-1
v_gene: TRBV19
CDR3aa: CASSPASGRYPEQFF

j_gene: TRBJ2-2
v_gene: TRBV6-5
CDR3aa: CASSYSTDVAGELFF

j_gene: TRBJ1-6
v_gene: TRBV12-3/TRBV12-4
CDR3aa: CASSRFRPGPNSPLHF

j_gene: TRBJ2-1
v_gene: TRBV7-9
CDR3aa: CASSGHSGSSYNEQFF

j_gene: TRBJ2-5
v_gene: TRBV7-9
CDR3aa: CASSSPSGEETQYF

j_gene: TRBJ2-1
v_gene: TRBV30
CDR3aa: CAWSPGVLGNEQFF

j_gene: TRBJ2-1
v_gene: TRBV29-1
CDR3aa: CSVGTSGDLHNEQFF

j_gene: TRBJ2-1
v_gene: TRBV20-1
CDR3aa: CSARELAGDSNEQFF

j_gene: TRBJ2-3
v_gene: TRBV20-1
CDR3aa: CSAPQGLAGGPADTQYF

j_gene: TRBJ2-1
v_gene: TRBV7-9
CDR3aa: CASSRNTAEQFF

j_gene: TRBJ1-1
v_gene: TRBV6-5
CDR3aa: CASSYGAGEDTEAFF

j_gene: TRBJ1-5
v_gene: TRBV19
CDR3aa: CASSFGQDPSNQPQHF

j_gene: TRBJ2-5
v_gene: TRBV20-1
CDR3aa: CSARDWSGGDLETQYF

j_gene: TRBJ2-5
v_gene: TRBV7-3
CDR3aa: CASSLTELAGLETQYF

j_gene: TRBJ2-1
v_gene: TRBV6-5
CDR3aa: CASSYSLLQGNEQFF

j_gene: TRBJ2-5
v_gene: TRBV28
CDR3aa: CASSFTGEETQYF

j_gene: TRBJ2-5
v_gene: TRBV6-1
CDR3aa: CASRDRLHQETQYF

j_gene: TRBJ1-1
v_gene: TRBV7-9
CDR3aa: CASSSPVFTEAFF

j_gene: TRBJ1-5
v_gene: TRBV7-2
CDR3aa: CASSPKAGVSNQPQHF

j_gene: TRBJ2-1
v_gene: TRBV29-1
CDR3aa: CSVEDPQHTSYNEQFF

j_gene: TRBJ2-7
v_gene: TRBV12-3/TRBV12-4
CDR3aa: CASRQDSYEQYF

j_gene: TRBJ1-2
v_gene: TRBV4-1
CDR3aa: CASSQAGFIYTF

j_gene: TRBJ2-3
v_gene: TRBV6-5
CDR3aa: CASRLDTDTQYF

j_gene: TRBJ1-5
v_gene: TRBV5-1
CDR3aa: CASLNLANQPQHF

j_gene: TRBJ2-7
v_gene: TRBV5-6
CDR3aa: CASSLGPAGVSREQYF

j_gene: TRBJ2-7
v_gene: TRBV7-6
CDR3aa: CASSLAKDRFYEQYF

j_gene: TRBJ1-1
v_gene: TRBV28
CDR3aa: CASSPTGIAEAFF

j_gene: TRBJ1-1
v_gene: TRBV12-3/TRBV12-4
CDR3aa: CASNERGISAEAFF

j_gene: TRBJ2-7
v_gene: TRBV20-1
CDR3aa: CSARGPIPSGASYEQYF

j_gene: TRBJ1-5
v_gene: TRBV5-4
CDR3aa: CASSSKVGQPQHF

j_gene: TRBJ1-1
v_gene: TRBV30
CDR3aa: CAWSGPRLALSPLEAFF

j_gene: TRBJ2-3
v_gene: TRBV7-9
CDR3aa: CASRRAGGPEDTQYF

j_gene: TRBJ1-1
v_gene: TRBV5-1
CDR3aa: CASSLDVLNTEAFF

j_gene: TRBJ2-1
v_gene: TRBV11-2
CDR3aa: CASSFLLAGGANEQFF

j_gene: TRBJ2-1
v_gene: TRBV27
CDR3aa: CASSLDGPPNYNEQFF